One T cell receptor beta chain is described in this entry. Its antigen is not yet known. Compared with germline, one end of the junction differs, possibly owing to a read error. Via the germline V gene, CDR1 is SGHAT and CDR2 FQNNGV. From its cysteine to its phenylalanine, the CDR3 spans 13 amino acids. Just CDR3 DNA is preserved here, 39 bases in frame from base 1. The data were taken from a study of radiotherapy plus CTLA-4 blockade in lung cancer (dated by TCRdb to between 2017 and 2018). About the investigation overall: Objective responses occurred in more than 15% of enrolled patients, and less than 35% achieved disease control. The paper as a whole reports these results and caveats: Increased serum interferon-beta after radiation, together with early dynamic changes in blood T cell clones, were reported to be the strongest predictors of response. After treatment with radiotherapy and ipilimumab, TCR clones that originated in tumors expanded in peripheral blood.

Libraries were built with the immunoSEQ multiplex PCR assay. TCRdb retrieved this table from immuneACCESS and kept in-frame rearrangements only. Not all clones are present; in checked studies, unresolved V genes account for under half, and no reason is known for the remainder. The sample has 75,000 to 95,000 clones on record, about 78% of them singletons. The top ten clones comprise about 14% of the sample. In this study, focal radiation therapy paired with CTLA-4 blockade (ipilimumab) was tested in patients who had chemo-refractory metastatic non-small-cell lung cancer. Source: peripheral blood, taken from a patient treated with radiotherapy plus ipilimumab. The TCR was taken from a human donor with non-small cell lung cancer that progressed on radiotherapy plus ipilimumab. The rearrangement combines TRBV11-2 with TRBJ2-3, with no D gene named confidently. The CDR3 protein: CASSVESGPAQYF. Read as DNA, the sequence is TGTGCCAGCAGCGTAGAGTCCGGACCAGCGCAGTATTTT.